Listed below are T cell receptor beta chains from one sample, sequenced in a study of cytomegalovirus exposure and HLA in healthy donors. Repertoires were generated with immunoSEQ multiplex PCR, while TCRdb's copy carries only in-frame clones and drops some. The data show about 140,000 clones, nearly 80% seen once. Sequences were obtained from PBMCs. The receptors derive from a woman aged 35 to 49 in good health and CMV-seronegative. Each CDR3 is given with its conserved first and last residue. A D gene is named only where the DNA matches it firmly. Some rows mark clone size as missing; the rest say once, few, many or name a class of expanded clone.

size	D	V	J	CDR3	DNA
-	TRBD1	TRBV2	TRBJ1-2	CASSAQGQGAGGYTF	TGTGCCAGCAGCGCACAGGGACAGGGGGCAGGTGGCTACACCTTC
-	-	TRBV28	TRBJ1-2	CASSVLRTRKRGYTF	TGTGCCAGCAGTGTCCTTAGGACACGAAAACGCGGCTACACCTTC
-	TRBD2	TRBV27	TRBJ2-2	CASSLSQYSSGRGGELFF	TGTGCCAGCAGTTTATCCCAATACTCTAGCGGGAGGGGCGGGGAGCTGTTTTTT
-	-	TRBV4-1	TRBJ2-5	CASSQVRGTDETQYF	TGCGCCAGCAGCCAAGTAAGGGGGACCGATGAGACCCAGTACTTC
-	-	TRBV4-3	TRBJ2-2	CASSQDSGSGWAGELFF	TGCGCCAGCAGCCAAGATTCGGGTTCAGGGTGGGCCGGGGAGCTGTTTTTT
-	-	TRBV27	TRBJ1-2	CASMSSRAAYGYTF	TGTGCCAGCATGAGTTCCAGGGCGGCCTATGGCTACACCTTC
few	TRBD2	TRBV11-2	TRBJ2-5	CASSYSGRRQETQYF	TGTGCCAGCAGTTATAGCGGGAGACGACAAGAGACCCAGTACTTC
-	TRBD2	TRBV7-9	TRBJ2-7	CASSWTSSYEQYF	TGTGCCAGCAGCTGGACTAGCTCCTACGAGCAGTACTTC
-	-	TRBV4-1	TRBJ2-7	CASSQETEREVGTEQYF	TGCGCCAGCAGCCAAGAAACCGAACGGGAAGTTGGAACCGAGCAGTACTTC
-	-	TRBV5-1	TRBJ2-7	CASSSGPGSYEQYF	TGCGCCAGCAGCTCCGGCCCGGGATCCTACGAGCAGTACTTC
-	TRBD2	TRBV4-1	TRBJ2-7	CASSQDGTSGNRQQYF	TGCGCCAGCAGCCAAGATGGGACTAGCGGCAACAGACAGCAGTACTTC
-	-	TRBV4-3	TRBJ2-3	CASSQLRESDTQYF	TGCGCCAGCAGCCAATTGCGGGAATCAGATACGCAGTATTTT
-	TRBD2	TRBV7-2	TRBJ2-5	CASSLGVAGGSFQETQYF	TGTGCCAGCAGCTTAGGGGTAGCGGGGGGCTCATTCCAAGAGACCCAGTACTTC
-	TRBD1	TRBV28	TRBJ2-7	CATWTGGHEQYF	TGTGCCACCTGGACAGGGGGCCACGAGCAGTACTTC
once	TRBD1	TRBV6-5	TRBJ2-2	CASTQGTANTGELFF	TGTGCCAGCACGCAAGGGACAGCGAACACCGGGGAGCTGTTTTTT
-	-	TRBV29-1	TRBJ2-3	CSVDVTTHDTQYF	TGCAGCGTTGACGTGACAACACATGATACGCAGTATTTT
once	TRBD2	TRBV9	TRBJ2-1	CASSVKASGSPEQFF	TGTGCCAGCAGCGTAAAAGCTAGCGGGAGTCCTGAGCAGTTCTTC
-	TRBD1	TRBV28	TRBJ2-1	CASSLILGQGLNEQFF	TGTGCCAGCAGTTTAATCTTGGGACAGGGGTTGAATGAGCAGTTCTTC
few	TRBD1	TRBV4-2	TRBJ1-1	CASSHDRGQDEAFF	TGTGCCAGCAGCCATGACAGGGGGCAGGATGAAGCTTTCTTT
-	-	TRBV6-5	TRBJ2-5	CASSYSKSSGETQYF	TGTGCCAGCAGTTACTCGAAAAGTTCCGGTGAGACCCAGTACTTC
-	-	TRBV30	TRBJ1-1	CAWRGGSDTEAFF	TGTGCCTGGAGGGGGGGTTCGGACACTGAAGCTTTCTTT
few	TRBD2	TRBV10-3	TRBJ2-3	CAISVGLAGTDTQYF	TGTGCCATCAGTGTAGGACTAGCGGGAACAGATACGCAGTATTTT
-	-	TRBV11-2	TRBJ2-3	CASSLGGSTDTQYF	TGTGCCAGCAGCTTAGGCGGAAGCACAGATACGCAGTATTTT
few	-	TRBV19	TRBJ2-7	CASSIAVRAYEQYF	TGTGCCAGTAGTATAGCTGTCAGGGCCTACGAGCAGTACTTC
-	-	TRBV28	TRBJ1-4	CASSDGGATNEKLFF	TGTGCCAGCAGTGACGGGGGGGCAACTAATGAAAAACTGTTTTTT
-	TRBD2	TRBV9	TRBJ2-2	CASSVVPSGTTGELFF	TGTGCCAGCAGCGTAGTTCCTAGCGGGACCACCGGGGAGCTGTTTTTT
-	-	TRBV10-3	TRBJ1-1	CAISEARVGEAFF	TGTGCCATCAGTGAGGCCAGGGTCGGTGAAGCTTTCTTT
-	TRBD1	TRBV5-1	TRBJ2-3	CASSQWDSFTDTQYF	TGCGCCAGCAGCCAATGGGACAGCTTCACAGATACGCAGTATTTT
-	-	TRBV6-5	TRBJ2-2	CASLRQSGGELFF	TGTGCCAGCCTCCGACAAAGCGGCGGGGAGCTGTTTTTT
-	TRBD1	TRBV28	TRBJ1-1	CASSPRGQGSDTEAFF	TGTGCCAGCAGTCCCAGAGGACAGGGTTCGGACACTGAAGCTTTCTTT
-	-	TRBV11-2	TRBJ2-2	CASKILVHTGELFF	TGTGCCAGCAAAATACTAGTTCACACCGGGGAGCTGTTTTTT
-	TRBD1	TRBV19	TRBJ2-3	CASGTGELTDTQYF	TGTGCCAGTGGGACAGGAGAGCTCACAGATACGCAGTATTTT
-	-	TRBV4-2	TRBJ1-6	CASSQDPSYNSPLHF	TGTGCCAGCAGCCAAGATCCCTCTTATAATTCACCCCTCCACTTT
-	-	TRBV6-5	TRBJ1-3	CASSPRSSSGNTIYF	TGTGCCAGCAGTCCTAGATCCTCCTCTGGAAACACCATATATTTT
-	-	TRBV2	TRBJ2-3	CASRVSLTGGTDTQYF	TGTGCCAGCAGGGTCTCCTTGACAGGCGGAACAGATACGCAGTATTTT
-	-	TRBV27	TRBJ2-2	CASSLSGHGELFF	TGTGCCAGCAGTTTGTCAGGGCACGGGGAGCTGTTTTTT
-	-	TRBV10-2	TRBJ1-1	CASTEPGLTRAFF	TGCGCCAGCACCGAACCGGGATTAACTCGAGCTTTCTTT
-	TRBD1	TRBV7-9	TRBJ1-2	CASSRDSYGYTF	TGTGCCAGCAGCCGGGACAGCTATGGCTACACCTTC
-	-	TRBV30	TRBJ1-1	CAWSSSPGTEAFF	TGTGCCTGGAGTTCGTCACCGGGCACTGAAGCTTTCTTT